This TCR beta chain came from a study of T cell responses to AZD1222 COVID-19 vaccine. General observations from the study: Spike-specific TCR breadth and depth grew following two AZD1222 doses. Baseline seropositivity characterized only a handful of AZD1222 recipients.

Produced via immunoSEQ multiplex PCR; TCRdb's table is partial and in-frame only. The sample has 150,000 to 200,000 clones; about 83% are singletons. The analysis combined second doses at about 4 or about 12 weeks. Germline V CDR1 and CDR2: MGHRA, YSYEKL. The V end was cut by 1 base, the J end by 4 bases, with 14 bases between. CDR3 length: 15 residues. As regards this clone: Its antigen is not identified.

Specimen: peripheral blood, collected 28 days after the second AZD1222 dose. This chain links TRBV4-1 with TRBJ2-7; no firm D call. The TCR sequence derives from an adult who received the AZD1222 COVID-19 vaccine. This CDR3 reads CASSQALHLRYEQYF. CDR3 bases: TGCGCCAGCAGCCAAGCCCTGCACCTAAGATACGAGCAGTACTTC.